The present entry profiles one TCR beta chain with its context. This clonotype was observed a single time. There is no known antigen for this receptor. Base quality data are lacking; no much larger clone is found one base away. A single read counts as weak evidence. TCR beta CDR3 regions were amplified from RNA transcripts for repertoire sequencing. The first round of RT-PCR was done with HTBI primers and the Qiagen OneStep RT-PCR kit, and was followed by a second round of multiplex PCR, then size selection and purification. The libraries underwent paired-end sequencing with 100 bp reads on an Illumina HiSeq2000. Regarding the original processing steps: SOAPnuke was used for read processing, and reads with adapters, uncalled bases, a mean Phred below 15, or no exact constant-primer or identifier match were discarded. High-quality paired reads were merged with COPE v1.2.5. Clonotypes were defined as unique nucleotide sequences and were aligned to IMGT TRB V, D and J references using MiTCR v1.1. Only V-J combinations with frequency above 0.0001 were analysed, covering approximately 99% of repertoires. For each V-J combination, a TCR clonal expansion and chaos score was defined as the ratio of F50 clonal expansion to chaos observed in the TCRdist matrix. Welch's t-statistics and random forest were used to reduce features to 13 V-J combinations, which were fed into a naive Bayes classifier. Thyroid-blood repertoire similarity was quantified with the Morisita-Horn index. TCRdb's own reprocessing of the public reads used fastp at Q25 and MiXCR and kept productive beta chains. For every CDR3 protein sequence, its rows merge into one entry that carries the most common genes and DNA. It is TCRdb's table, rather than the study itself, that gives the V and J calls and clone size. Within this sample are almost 750,000 distinct CDR3 sequences, with 35% to 50% of them counted one time only. Jointly, the top ten make up 44% of the sample.

V ends up 4 bases short and J 0 bases short, with an unmatched junction base count of 11. From its cysteine to its phenylalanine, the CDR3 spans 17 amino acids. The read is trimmed to its CDR3 DNA, 51 bases read in frame from base 1. Taken from the germline V gene, the CDR1 and CDR2 loops are MGHRA and YSYEKL. This sample is drawn from a study of Graves' ophthalmopathy and Graves' hyperthyroidism (dated by TCRdb to 2017 to 2018). Describing the broader study: Peripheral blood samples were taken at the time of initial diagnosis, before any treatment was given. To tell Graves' ophthalmopathy apart from Graves' hyperthyroidism, and to predict which patients would progress to ophthalmopathy, the study relied on TCR beta repertoire signatures. In total, under 150 blood samples were TCR-sequenced: 43 ophthalmopathy, under 80 hyperthyroidism and around 17 hyperthyroidism-to-ophthalmopathy patients. To explore V-J signatures distinguishing ophthalmopathy from hyperthyroidism, a discovery set of approximately 100 patients (more than 40 ophthalmopathy, some 57 stable hyperthyroidism) was enrolled. An independent validation cohort comprised 18 hyperthyroidism patients and over 15 patients who later progressed from hyperthyroidism to ophthalmopathy. In more than 5 hyperthyroidism patients, the T-cell repertoire of thyroid tissue was compared with the T-cell repertoire of blood. Following sample collection, hyperthyroidism patients were given methimazole at a starting dose of 30 mg daily, and ophthalmopathy patients were given high-dose intravenous methylprednisolone.

Overall results and qualifications from the work: In cross-validation, the 13-signature model distinguished ophthalmopathy from stable hyperthyroidism with approximately 85% sensitivity and 81% to 83% specificity, and in the test set the corresponding values were approximately 80% and 68%. Sample size was not predetermined statistically, and investigators were not blinded to group allocation. In validation, the model predicted ophthalmopathy progression with 55% to 71% sensitivity and around 72% specificity; more than ten predicted patients were CT-confirmed with GO in a median of about 6.2 months. Most expanded thyroid clonotypes with a frequency above 0.001 also appeared in blood, which suggests that blood repertoires may reflect the immune response in the thyroid.

The ophthalmopathy patients had moderately to severely active disease, with a Clinical Activity Score of 3 or higher, a NOSPECS grade of 4 or higher, and a disease duration of less than 3 months. Patients with other autoimmune diseases, uncontrolled infections, pregnancy or lactation were excluded from the study. Clinical symptoms, serum thyroxine, TRAb, thyroid ultrasound and orbital computed tomography formed the basis of the diagnosis. Ficoll-Paque density gradient centrifugation was used to isolate PBMCs from 9.5 to 10 ml of fresh peripheral blood. Trizol reagent was used to extract the total RNA, and its quality was then checked on an Agilent 2100 Bioanalyzer.

Rearrangement joined TRBV4-1 to TRBJ1-2, and 7 junctional nucleotides match TRBD1. The TCR originated in an adult man with Graves' ophthalmopathy. The sequenced material came from peripheral blood. The DNA sequence follows: TGCGCCAGCAGCCCTTCGGGGACAGCCGCTTCTAACTATGGCTACACCTTC. Its translation reads: CASSPSGTAASNYGYTF.